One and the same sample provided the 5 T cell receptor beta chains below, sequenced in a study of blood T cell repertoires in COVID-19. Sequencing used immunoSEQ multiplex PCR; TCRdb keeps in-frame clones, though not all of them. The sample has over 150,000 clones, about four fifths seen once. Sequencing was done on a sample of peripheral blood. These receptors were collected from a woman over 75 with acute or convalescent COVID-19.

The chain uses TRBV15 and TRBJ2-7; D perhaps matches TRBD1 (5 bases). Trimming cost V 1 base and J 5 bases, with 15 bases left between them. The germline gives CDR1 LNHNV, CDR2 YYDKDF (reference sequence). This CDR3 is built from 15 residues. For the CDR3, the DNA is TGTGCCACCAGCAGAGCCCCTACCCTAGGGGACGAGCAGTACTTC. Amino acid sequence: CATSRAPTLGDEQYF.

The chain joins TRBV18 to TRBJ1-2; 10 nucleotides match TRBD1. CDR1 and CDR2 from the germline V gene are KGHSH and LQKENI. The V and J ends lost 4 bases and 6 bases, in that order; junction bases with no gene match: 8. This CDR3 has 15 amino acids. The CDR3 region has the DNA TGTGCCAGCTCACGGGGGACAGGGGCGACGGATGGCTACACCTTC. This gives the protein CASSRGTGATDGYTF.

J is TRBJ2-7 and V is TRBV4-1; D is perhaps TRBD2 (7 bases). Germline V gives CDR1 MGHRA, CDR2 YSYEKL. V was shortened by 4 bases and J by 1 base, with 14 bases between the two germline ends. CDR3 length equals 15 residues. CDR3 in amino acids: CASSPAGGPSYEQYF. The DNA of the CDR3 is TGCGCCAGCAGCCCCGCCGGGGGGCCGTCCTACGAGCAGTACTTC.

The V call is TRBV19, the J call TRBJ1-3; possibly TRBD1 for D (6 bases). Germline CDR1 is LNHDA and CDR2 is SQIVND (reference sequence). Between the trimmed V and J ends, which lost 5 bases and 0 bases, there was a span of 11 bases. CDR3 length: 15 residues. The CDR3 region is CASSAQGSSGNTIYF. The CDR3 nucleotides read TGTGCCAGTAGTGCCCAGGGGAGCTCTGGAAACACCATATATTTT.

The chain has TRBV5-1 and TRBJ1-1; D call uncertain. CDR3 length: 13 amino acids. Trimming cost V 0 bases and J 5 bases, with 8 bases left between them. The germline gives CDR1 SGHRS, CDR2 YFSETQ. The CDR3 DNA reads TGCGCCAGCAGCTTGGACAGTCGGACTGAAGCTTTCTTT. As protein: CASSLDSRTEAFF.